This T cell receptor (beta chain) is from a study of beta chain features in type 1 diabetes (dated by TCRdb to 2016 to 2018). Some background on the complete study: Patients and healthy donors did not differ in mean age, gender distribution, total cell number or subset yield. Regulatory and stem cell-like memory subsets were isolated from only 8 patients and roughly eight healthy donors, whereas naive and central memory subsets came from all 28 donors. The study compared the TCRB repertoires of sorted circulating CD4+ T cell subsets in recently diagnosed type 1 diabetes patients with those in matched healthy donors. Across all samples, some 100,000,000 sorted cells were examined, and cell number per subset correlated strongly with RNA yield. Points the paper makes about the study in general: Because cDNA rather than genomic DNA was sequenced, highly expressing activated cells could have been over-represented, although no difference in activation and CD3 levels was found between groups. A moderate but significant shortening of TCRB CDR3 length was observed in type 1 diabetes patients in all four CD4+ subsets. Only small numbers of individuals were included in the HLA sub-analyses, which left unresolved whether HLA type had any influence on TCRB rearrangement. Shorter templates might be favored by PCR, yet because patient and control samples were amplified and corrected together, any such skew would affect both groups equally. Naive, central memory and regulatory TCRB repertoires appeared to be more alike among patients than among healthy donors. At VDJ recombination sites, type 1 diabetes patients had fewer insertions and more deleted nucleotides, which implies abnormalities in thymic rearrangement.

This clone showed up just a few times. Its antigen has not been determined. Within one base of it there is no much larger clone, and no base qualities were kept. The entire isolated RNA was reverse transcribed using the High Capacity cDNA Reverse Transcription Kit, and thus expressed TCRB transcripts were sequenced. Deep immunoSEQ sequencing was applied to naive, central memory and regulatory T cell samples, giving an average of roughly 3.5 million total reads per sample. Sorted cells were lysed in RLT buffer, and RNA was extracted using DNase-treated RNeasy Micro or Mini kits according to cell number. To prevent cross-contamination, each cell subset was processed individually, whereas patient and healthy donor samples were processed jointly. TCRB sequences were amplified from cDNA with the immunoSEQ multiplex PCR, producing 87-bp fragments spanning the CDR3 region. Amplicons were sequenced on the Illumina HiSeq platform. Turning to the authors' computational methods: PCR bias was corrected computationally using synthetic template baselines, and reads within Hamming distance 2 were collapsed, with unmergeable singletons discarded. Reads were aligned against IMGT so that V, D and J genes, CDR3 length and insertions or deletions at six rearrangement sites could be assigned. Within each subset, clonotype counts were normalized to the number of sorted cells before true diversity and Gini coefficients were calculated with the tcR R package. Repertoire sharing was quantified using the overlap coefficient calculated on TCRB nucleotide sequences. TCRdb took over this immuneACCESS table, retaining in-frame rearrangements with V and J assigned. Such tables are incomplete; in checked studies, under half of the missing clones stem from an unresolved V gene, and the remainder is unexplained. V and J calls and clone size are those listed in that table; D and trimming were worked out from the DNA. This sample comprises around 250,000 clones, less than 35% of them detected only once. Roughly 4% of the sample is held by the ten biggest clonotypes.

From each donor, a single peripheral blood sample of around 120 mL on average was drawn into heparinised tubes. Using a panel that included CD45RO, CCR7, CD25, CD127, CD95 and CD27, naive, central memory, regulatory and stem cell-like memory CD4+ T cells were sorted on a BD FACSAria II. Purity was above 95% for every sorted population. PBMCs were separated immediately by Lymphoprep density gradient centrifugation and were stained directly, without being cultured. To minimize batch effects, samples were stained and sorted in pairs, one healthy donor with one patient per experiment. The sequence derives from a young man in good health. Sequenced sample: central memory CD4+ T cells from blood.

The CDR3 amino acid sequence is: CSARGAVEQFF. The bases are TGCAGTGCTAGGGGGGCCGTTGAGCAGTTCTTC. The V and J segments used are TRBV20-1 and TRBJ2-1; tentative D gene TRBD1, with 6 bases matching. Per the germline V gene (reference sequence), DFQATT is the CDR1 and SNEGSKA is the CDR2. The CDR3 runs 11 amino acids, cysteine and phenylalanine included. CDR3 DNA only is kept here, 33 bases in frame from base 1. Between the V and J ends, shortened by 3 bases and 9 bases respectively, the junction contains 9 bases.